Listed below are T cell receptor beta chains from one sample, sequenced in a study of post-analysis software for immune sequencing data. One entry per CDR3 protein results from TCRdb running MiXCR on the PCR reads. The profile shows 350,000 to 450,000 distinct CDR3 sequences, roughly 36% of them singletons. Sample: blood. Receptors originate from a girl between 5 and 17 years old with multiple sclerosis. CDR3s include the opening cysteine and the closing phenylalanine or tryptophan. D genes are given only for firm matches. Clone size appears in some rows only: once, few, many, or a class for an expanded clone.

clone size	D gene	V gene	J gene	CDR3 protein	CDR3 DNA
-	-	TRBV12-3/TRBV12-4	TRBJ2-1	CASSSPVFNEQFF	TGTGCCAGCAGTTCGCCTGTCTTCAATGAGCAGTTCTTC
-	TRBD1	TRBV29-1	TRBJ1-2	CSVDSPQGVYGYTF	TGCAGCGTTGATTCCCCACAGGGGGTCTATGGCTACACCTTC
-	TRBD1	TRBV29-1	TRBJ1-6	CSASVQGGAPLHF	TGCAGCGCATCGGTACAGGGGGGAGCCCCCCTCCACTTT
-	TRBD1	TRBV6-1	TRBJ2-7	CASSDRGRGNEQYF	TGTGCCAGCAGTGACAGGGGGCGCGGGAACGAGCAGTACTTC
few	-	TRBV11-3	TRBJ2-6	CASSLVRAPWPGANVLTF	TGTGCCAGCAGCTTAGTCCGGGCCCCATGGCCTGGGGCCAACGTCCTGACTTTC
-	TRBD2	TRBV6-5	TRBJ2-3	CASSPTSGGARTQYF	TGTGCCAGCAGCCCCACTAGCGGGGGGGCGAGGACGCAGTATTTT
-	-	TRBV24-1	TRBJ2-7	CATSDLRQLKSSYEQYF	TGTGCCACCAGTGATTTGAGGCAGCTGAAGAGCTCCTACGAGCAGTACTTC
-	TRBD1	TRBV20-1	TRBJ2-7	CSARDLRQGSPYEQYF	TGCAGTGCTAGAGATCTACGACAGGGGAGTCCCTACGAGCAGTACTTC
few	TRBD1	TRBV7-9	TRBJ2-3	CASSSGQGDTQYF	TGTGCCAGCAGCTCTGGACAGGGAGATACGCAGTATTTT
once	-	TRBV18	TRBJ2-2	CASSQRQINTGELFF	TGTGCCAGCTCACAGCGACAGATAAACACCGGGGAGCTGTTTTTT
-	TRBD1	TRBV9	TRBJ1-1	CASSVAGTGEFSEAFF	TGTGCCAGCAGCGTCGCCGGGACAGGGGAATTCTCTGAAGCTTTCTTT
few	-	TRBV4-1	TRBJ1-2	CASSQESRGPPYGYTF	TGCGCCAGCAGCCAAGAGTCCCGGGGTCCTCCTTATGGCTACACCTTC
-	-	TRBV3-1	TRBJ1-6	CASSQDSSYSPLHF	TGTGCCAGCAGCCAAGATTCGAGTTATTCACCCCTCCACTTT
few	TRBD1	TRBV7-6	TRBJ1-2	CASSSRTGGDYGYTF	TGTGCCAGCAGCTCCCGGACAGGGGGAGACTATGGCTACACCTTC
-	-	TRBV6-6	TRBJ2-7	CASSDAMALYEQYF	TGTGCCAGCAGTGACGCGATGGCCCTATACGAGCAGTACTTC
-	-	TRBV7-3	TRBJ2-4	CASSLQQAPLREQYF	TGTGCCAGCAGCCTCCAACAGGCCCCATTAAGGGAGCAGTACTTC
-	-	TRBV7-2	TRBJ2-2	CASSLVGGGLSITGELFF	TGTGCCAGCAGCTTAGTGGGCGGGGGCTTATCAATCACCGGGGAGCTGTTTTTT
few	TRBD2	TRBV25-1	TRBJ2-7	CASSEWGGSSYEQYF	TGTGCCAGCAGTGAATGGGGGGGAAGCTCCTACGAGCAGTACTTC
once	-	TRBV4-1	TRBJ1-4	CASSQFAGRDEKLFF	TGCGCCAGCAGCCAGTTCGCAGGGCGGGATGAAAAACTGTTTTTT
-	-	TRBV2	TRBJ1-2	CASGESPGSGYTF	TGTGCCAGCGGGGAGTCTCCAGGGAGCGGCTACACCTTC
few	-	TRBV15	TRBJ1-2	CATSMTRDYGYTF	TGTGCCACCAGCATGACGCGGGACTATGGCTACACCTTC
-	-	TRBV21-1	TRBJ2-1	CASSRCGGGRSDNEQFF	TGTGCCAGCAGTCGGTGCGGCGGGGGGCGAAGTGACAATGAGCAGTTCTTC
-	TRBD1	TRBV24-1	TRBJ2-2	CATSDLGTGEFSGELFF	TGTGCCACCAGTGATTTGGGGACAGGGGAATTTTCCGGGGAGCTGTTTTTT
-	TRBD2	TRBV7-2	TRBJ2-5	CASSLLGLAGGETQYF	TGTGCCAGCAGCTTATTGGGGCTAGCGGGGGGGGAGACCCAGTACTTC
-	-	TRBV9	TRBJ2-6	CASTSPTGANVLTF	TGTGCCAGCACCTCTCCTACAGGGGCCAACGTCCTGACTTTC
few	-	TRBV20-1	TRBJ1-6	CSARAGFVGDSPLHF	TGCAGTGCTAGGGCAGGGTTTGTGGGGGATTCACCCCTCCACTTT
few	-	TRBV7-2	TRBJ1-1	CASSRRDKQAFF	TGTGCCAGCAGCCGCCGGGACAAGCAAGCTTTCTTT